This TCR beta chain was sequenced for a study of control samples from healthy donors and cancer patients (dated by TCRdb to 2020 to 2022). The germline V gene encodes CDR1 MNHEY and CDR2 SMNVEV (reference sequence). Trimming takes 5 bases from V and 4 bases from J, and the germline ends sit 20 bases apart. Counted from cysteine to phenylalanine, this CDR3 has 16 amino acids. Just CDR3 DNA is preserved here, 48 bases in frame from base 1. Notes on this clone: The specificity of this receptor is unknown. No clone much larger than this one lies a single base away; base qualities are absent.

The library came from the immunoSEQ multiplex PCR assay. TCRdb took this table from immuneACCESS and kept in-frame rearrangements with V and J called. Such tables lack part of the clones; where checked against another copy, unresolved V genes explain under half of the gap, and the rest is unexplained. The sample table shows 100,000 to 150,000 clones, and around 90% are seen once. Under 3% of the sample is held by the ten biggest clonotypes. Sequencing was performed on blood. The chain employs TRBV27 and TRBJ1-2, with TRBD1 perhaps the D gene, on 5 matching bases. The TCR was taken from a man between 40 and 49 years old in good health. The CDR3 region: CASSPRGSGGAYGYTF. The nucleotides read TGTGCCAGCAGTCCCCGGGGCTCCGGGGGAGCCTATGGCTACACCTTC.